This TCR beta chain was observed in a study of T cell responses to AZD1222 COVID-19 vaccine. Study at large: Pooling covered second doses at about 4 or about 12 weeks. Study findings and constraints: Donors, mostly white British, included more females; clonal diversity was possibly underestimated.

Of note for this clone: Its antigen is undetermined.

Clones were read by immunoSEQ multiplex PCR, and TCRdb kept only the in-frame ones, dropping some. The sample gives about 120,000 clones, about 92% of which show up once; around 15% is in the top ten. The V gene lost 5 bases and the J gene lost 5 bases, with 16 bases spanning the gap. Germline CDR1 MNHEY, CDR2 SVGEGT. CDR3 length: 15 amino acids. The J gene is TRBJ1-5, the V gene TRBV6-2 or TRBV6-3; D is possibly TRBD1 (6 bases). The receptor was isolated from an adult in good health. Sequencing used peripheral blood, obtained on day 0 of AZD1222 vaccination. As DNA, the CDR3 is TGTGCCAGCAGTGGAACAGGGATTCTAGATCAGCCCCAGCATTTT. Its translation: CASSGTGILDQPQHF.